This T cell receptor beta chain originates from a study of blood T cell repertoires in COVID-19 (dated by TCRdb to 2018 to 2021). About the investigation overall: Samples covering the acute and convalescent phases of COVID-19 were provided by collaborators in the United States, Italy and Spain. The prospective study material was composed of cDNA or gDNA derived from T cells, B-cell-depleted T cells, or PBMCs. The dataset comprised deeply sampled blood TCRbeta repertoires from subjects exposed to, actively infected with, or recovered from COVID-19. The repertoires were released in a freely available public database intended as a resource for research on the immune response to SARS-CoV-2. Samples were obtained from the ongoing ImmuneRACE study (first 160 participants) and from 1,000 to 1,500 subjects provided by 6 global collaborators. Nearly every sample came with metadata listing a de-identified subject ID, COVID-19 status, age in years and sex. Where HLA class I and class II types were available, the types were taken from metadata supplied by the sample provider, not from assay-based typing.

Beyond this particular receptor, the publication reports: Clinical and demographic metadata were provided uncurated, with the amount varying by source and participant.

The immunoSEQ Assay, a bias-controlled multiplex PCR, was used to amplify TCRbeta CDR3 regions from genomic DNA. In the paper's pipeline: Nucleated cell counts per sample were estimated from amplification of reference gene primers within the assay. Sequence reads were collapsed and filtered to measure the absolute abundance of every unique TCRbeta CDR3 rearrangement. Productive Simpson clonality was computed per sample as the square root of Simpson's diversity index over productive rearrangements. Drawn from immuneACCESS, this table holds only the in-frame rearrangements with V and J called that TCRdb kept. Clones are partly lost; checked studies trace under half to an unresolved V gene and leave the rest unexplained. D and trimming come from the DNA, and the V and J calls and clone size come from that table. The sample profile shows 200,000 to 250,000 clones; more than 85% of them were found once. Of the sample, roughly 10% falls within the top ten clones.

In Seattle, one collaborating source enrolled patients while the infection was active and tracked those patients longitudinally over the course of disease. The collaborating institutions used their own protocols to collect whole blood in K2EDTA tubes. For TCRbeta analysis, collaborators shipped samples as frozen whole blood, isolated PBMCs, or DNA extracted from either of those sample types. Unmatched junction bases come to 3, with V trimmed by 5 bases and J by 4 bases. CDR1 and CDR2 (LNHDA, SQIVND) derive from the germline V gene (reference sequence). The CDR3 starts with the cysteine, ends with the phenylalanine, and has 13 residues. Only the CDR3 region is kept as DNA, spanning 39 bases read in frame from base 1. For this clone: What this receptor recognizes is not known. Base quality data are lacking; no much larger clone is found one base away.

The receptor was isolated from a woman in her forties or fifties with COVID-19, enrolled during active disease. The sequencing input was peripheral blood. Here the chain combines TRBV19 and TRBJ2-7, with 9 bases aligning to TRBD2. The CDR3 has the sequence CASSAGGGYEQYF. Here is the DNA: TGTGCCAGTAGTGCGGGAGGGGGTTACGAGCAGTACTTC.